A selection of T cell receptor beta chains follows, all from one sample in a study of blood T cell repertoires in COVID-19. Produced via immunoSEQ multiplex PCR; TCRdb's table is partial and in-frame only. The table has over 200,000 clones, approximately 80% seen once. Sequencing was done on a sample of peripheral blood. These receptors all come from a middle-aged man with acute or convalescent COVID-19. Both conserved end residues are part of each CDR3. D genes are given only for firm matches. Clone sizes are given selectively: once, few, many, or a class where the clone is expanded.

NA,TRBV7-9,TRBJ2-7,TRBD1,CASSLAPTGGGEQYF,TGTGCCAGCAGCTTAGCCCCCACAGGGGGAGGCGAGCAGTACTTC
NA,TRBV9,TRBJ2-7,NA,CASSAKPGSPDEQYF,TGTGCCAGCAGCGCCAAGCCGGGAAGTCCCGACGAGCAGTACTTC
few,TRBV27,TRBJ1-5,NA,CASSWTYSNQPQHF,TGTGCCAGCAGCTGGACATATAGCAATCAGCCCCAGCATTTT
NA,TRBV3-1/TRBV3-2,TRBJ1-2,TRBD1,CASSRQGQRHTF,TGTGCCAGCAGCCGACAGGGGCAGAGGCACACCTTC
NA,TRBV19,TRBJ1-2,NA,CASKSGSRGYTF,TGTGCCAGTAAGAGCGGCAGCCGTGGCTACACCTTC
NA,TRBV5-4,TRBJ1-4,NA,CASSFEGQGNEKLFF,TGTGCCAGCAGCTTTGAAGGGCAGGGGAATGAAAAACTGTTTTTT
NA,TRBV28,TRBJ2-7,TRBD1,CASSLSGGDEQYF,TGTGCCAGCAGTTTATCAGGGGGAGACGAGCAGTACTTC
NA,TRBV2,TRBJ2-1,TRBD2,CASGTSGWASYNEQFF,TGTGCCAGCGGGACTAGCGGGTGGGCCTCCTACAATGAGCAGTTCTTC
NA,TRBV7-2,TRBJ2-7,NA,CASSSVQGNYEQYF,TGTGCCAGCAGCTCCGTTCAGGGTAACTACGAGCAGTACTTC
NA,TRBV10-3,TRBJ2-2,NA,CAISESPGNAGELFF,TGTGCCATCAGTGAGTCTCCAGGGAATGCCGGGGAGCTGTTTTTT
once,TRBV21-1,TRBJ1-1,NA,CASSNSVMNTEAFF,TGTGCCAGCAGCAATTCCGTAATGAACACTGAAGCTTTCTTT
NA,TRBV30,TRBJ1-1,NA,CAWSRGLNTEAFF,TGTGCCTGGAGCCGAGGATTGAACACTGAAGCTTTCTTT
NA,TRBV4-3,TRBJ1-1,TRBD1,CASSQDRGRGGNTEAFF,TGCGCCAGCAGCCAGGACAGGGGGAGAGGGGGGAACACTGAAGCTTTCTTT
NA,TRBV10-1,TRBJ2-3,NA,CASSGPRGAAPPDTQYF,TGCGCCAGCAGCGGCCCTCGCGGAGCGGCCCCTCCAGATACGCAGTATTTT
NA,TRBV5-1,TRBJ1-2,NA,CASSLDKIGIYGYTF,TGCGCCAGCAGCTTGGACAAGATCGGGATTTATGGCTACACCTTC
NA,TRBV10-3,TRBJ1-1,NA,CAISEPGYTEAFF,TGTGCCATCAGTGAACCAGGGTACACTGAAGCTTTCTTT
NA,TRBV7-9,TRBJ2-5,TRBD1,CASSFGTGVSQTQYF,TGTGCCAGCAGCTTCGGGACAGGGGTGTCCCAGACCCAGTACTTC
NA,TRBV5-1,TRBJ2-1,TRBD2,CASSLEAGTRNNEQFF,TGCGCCAGCAGCTTGGAGGCAGGGACTAGAAACAATGAGCAGTTCTTC
NA,TRBV19,TRBJ1-4,TRBD1,CASSTRGQRLSFGEKLFF,TGTGCCAGTAGTACCAGGGGGCAGCGGTTGAGTTTCGGAGAAAAACTGTTTTTT
once,TRBV3-1/TRBV3-2,TRBJ1-6,TRBD1,CASSHADRAYNSPLHF,TGTGCCAGCAGCCATGCCGACAGGGCCTATAATTCACCCCTCCACTTT
once,TRBV19,TRBJ2-7,TRBD1,CARIKDRVVYEQYF,TGTGCCAGAATCAAGGACAGGGTCGTTTACGAGCAGTACTTC
NA,TRBV5-1,TRBJ1-1,TRBD1,CASSFSPRQGANTEAFF,TGCGCCAGCAGCTTCTCTCCCCGGCAGGGGGCCAACACTGAAGCTTTCTTT
NA,TRBV28,TRBJ1-2,TRBD1,CASSLGGSRGRGGYTF,TGTGCCAGCAGTTTAGGAGGGAGCAGGGGGCGTGGGGGCTACACCTTC
NA,TRBV28,TRBJ1-2,TRBD1,CASSFSTYKQGDYGYTF,TGTGCCAGCAGTTTCAGCACCTACAAACAGGGGGACTATGGCTACACCTTC
NA,TRBV11-1,TRBJ2-6,NA,CASSLSVSGANVLTF,TGTGCCAGCAGCTTATCCGTCTCTGGGGCCAACGTCCTGACTTTC
NA,TRBV7-2,TRBJ1-2,NA,CASSLGAEVISGYTF,TGTGCCAGCAGCTTAGGGGCAGAAGTTATCTCTGGCTACACCTTC
NA,TRBV6-5,TRBJ1-4,NA,CASSRSGRQDEKLFF,TGTGCCAGCAGTCGTTCAGGGAGGCAAGACGAAAAACTGTTTTTT
NA,TRBV18,TRBJ1-5,NA,CASSPRAGVGPQHF,TGTGCCAGCTCACCACGCGCAGGCGTGGGGCCCCAGCATTTT
NA,TRBV27,TRBJ1-2,TRBD1,CASSASTGNGYTF,TGTGCCAGCAGTGCCTCGACAGGGAATGGCTACACCTTC
NA,TRBV5-6,TRBJ2-3,TRBD2,CASSPLGTRDGTDTQYF,TGTGCCAGCAGCCCTCTGGGGACTAGGGATGGCACAGATACGCAGTATTTT
NA,TRBV25-1,TRBJ1-3,TRBD1,CASSEYRAGGQSTIYF,TGTGCCAGCAGTGAATATAGGGCAGGGGGACAGTCCACCATATATTTT
NA,TRBV9,TRBJ2-3,TRBD2,CASSERGGDQIPDTQYF,TGTGCCAGCAGCGAGCGGGGGGGAGACCAGATCCCAGATACGCAGTATTTT
NA,TRBV7-2,TRBJ2-3,NA,CASSLWEGTDTQYF,TGTGCCAGCAGCTTATGGGAGGGCACAGATACGCAGTATTTT
once,TRBV14,TRBJ2-3,NA,CASSSRADGDTQYF,TGTGCCAGCTCCTCTAGAGCGGACGGGGATACGCAGTATTTT
NA,TRBV11-2,TRBJ2-1,NA,CASSLDVTYNEQFF,TGTGCCAGCAGCTTAGATGTCACATACAATGAGCAGTTCTTC
NA,TRBV30,TRBJ1-3,TRBD1,CAWTTGASGNTIYF,TGTGCCTGGACGACAGGGGCCTCTGGAAACACCATATATTTT
NA,TRBV7-9,TRBJ2-4,TRBD1,CASSLVGDREQNIQYF,TGTGCCAGCAGCTTAGTGGGGGACAGGGAACAAAACATTCAGTACTTC
NA,TRBV5-4,TRBJ2-1,TRBD2,CASSLGASGRGYEQFF,TGTGCCAGCAGCTTGGGGGCTAGCGGGAGGGGGTATGAGCAGTTCTTC
NA,TRBV10-3,TRBJ2-3,NA,CAISESTPPLTDTQYF,TGTGCCATCAGTGAGTCGACACCGCCTCTCACGGATACGCAGTATTTT
NA,TRBV18,TRBJ2-7,TRBD2,CASSFGTGLAGGRSYEQYF,TGTGCCAGCTCATTTGGGACGGGACTAGCGGGAGGACGCTCCTACGAGCAGTACTTC
NA,TRBV7-9,TRBJ2-5,TRBD2,CASKQSGAAQETQYF,TGTGCCAGCAAGCAAAGCGGGGCCGCCCAAGAGACCCAGTACTTC
NA,TRBV4-1,TRBJ1-2,NA,CASSQDGLRRYTF,TGCGCCAGCAGCCAAGATGGACTACGGCGCTACACCTTC
NA,TRBV7-2,TRBJ1-4,NA,CASSLVVGQDEKLFF,TGTGCCAGCAGCTTAGTTGTGGGGCAGGATGAAAAACTGTTTTTT
NA,TRBV27,TRBJ1-5,NA,CASSVRVSNQPQHF,TGTGCCAGCAGCGTACGGGTCAGCAATCAGCCCCAGCATTTT
NA,TRBV12-3/TRBV12-4,TRBJ2-7,NA,CASSSLSTDEQYF,TGTGCCAGCAGTTCCCTATCGACAGACGAGCAGTACTTC
NA,TRBV6-5,TRBJ1-1,NA,CASNPEGGWNTEAFF,TGTGCCAGCAACCCCGAGGGAGGGTGGAACACTGAAGCTTTCTTT
NA,TRBV10-3,TRBJ1-6,TRBD1,CAISGDRGGSPLHF,TGTGCCATCAGTGGGGACAGGGGGGGGTCACCCCTCCACTTT
NA,TRBV2,TRBJ2-5,TRBD1,CASRWTGIEQETQYF,TGTGCCAGCAGATGGACAGGTATTGAACAAGAGACCCAGTACTTC
once,TRBV7-9,TRBJ2-2,TRBD2,CASSSSLGRAVVGELFF,TGTGCCAGCAGCTCCTCCCTCGGGAGGGCCGTTGTCGGGGAGCTGTTTTTT
NA,TRBV6-5,TRBJ1-1,TRBD1,CASSLGQGMNTEAFF,TGTGCCAGCAGCTTGGGACAGGGAATGAACACTGAAGCTTTCTTT
NA,TRBV4-2,TRBJ2-1,NA,CASSQSGEQFF,TGTGCCAGCAGCCAATCGGGTGAGCAGTTCTTC
NA,TRBV7-3,TRBJ2-1,NA,CASSLAASDSNEQFF,TGTGCCAGCAGCTTAGCGGCTAGTGATAGTAATGAGCAGTTCTTC
NA,TRBV4-3,TRBJ1-5,NA,CASSQDLPGRSQPQHF,TGCGCCAGCAGCCAAGATCTCCCAGGGCGAAGTCAGCCCCAGCATTTT
NA,TRBV7-2,TRBJ1-1,TRBD1,CASSSNGQGTEAFF,TGTGCCAGCAGCTCCAACGGACAGGGAACTGAAGCTTTCTTT
NA,TRBV28,TRBJ2-2,NA,CASSFIPLNNIGELFF,TGTGCCAGCAGTTTTATTCCCCTAAATAATATCGGGGAGCTGTTTTTT